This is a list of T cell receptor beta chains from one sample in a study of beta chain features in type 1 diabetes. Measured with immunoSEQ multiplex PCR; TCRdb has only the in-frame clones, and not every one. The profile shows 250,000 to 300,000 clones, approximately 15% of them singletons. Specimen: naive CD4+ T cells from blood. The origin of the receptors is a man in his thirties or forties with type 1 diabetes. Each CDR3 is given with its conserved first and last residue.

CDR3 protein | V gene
CSAQWGVGNTIYF | TRBV29-1
CATKGVAYNEQFF | TRBV28
CASSQREGRQETQYF | TRBV18
CASSTSQASYEQYF | TRBV19
CASSAAGTGVSYEQYF | TRBV27
CASSVQGAQPQHF | TRBV28
CASSQEREASYNEQFF | TRBV4-3
CASSLEGAGYTF | TRBV7-2
CASSGRTGLREKLFF | TRBV11-2
CASSPPGGPNEQFF | TRBV7-9
CASSGTGGVGETQYF | TRBV9
CASSQRGDGAYNEQFF | TRBV23-1
CASQEAGGISTDTQYF | TRBV2
CASSTGPGNTEAFF | TRBV7-2
CASSLAAGTGSQPQHF | TRBV7-6